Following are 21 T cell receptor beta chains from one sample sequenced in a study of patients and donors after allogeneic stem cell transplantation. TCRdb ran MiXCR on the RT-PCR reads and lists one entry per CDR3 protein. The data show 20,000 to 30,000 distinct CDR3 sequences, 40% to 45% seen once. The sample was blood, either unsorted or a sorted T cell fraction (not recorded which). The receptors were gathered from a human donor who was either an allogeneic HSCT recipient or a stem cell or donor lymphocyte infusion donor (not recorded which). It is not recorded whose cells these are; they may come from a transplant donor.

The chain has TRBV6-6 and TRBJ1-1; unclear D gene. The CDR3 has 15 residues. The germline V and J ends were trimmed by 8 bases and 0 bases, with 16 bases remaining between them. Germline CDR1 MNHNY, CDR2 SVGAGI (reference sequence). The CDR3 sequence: CASLLEGGMNTEAFF. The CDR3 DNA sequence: TGTGCCAGCCTACTTGAGGGCGGGATGAACACTGAAGCTTTCTTT.

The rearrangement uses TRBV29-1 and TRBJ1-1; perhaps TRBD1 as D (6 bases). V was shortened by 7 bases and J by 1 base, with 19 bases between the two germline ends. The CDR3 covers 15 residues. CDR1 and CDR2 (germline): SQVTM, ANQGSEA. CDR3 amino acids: CSALDSSLGNTEAFF. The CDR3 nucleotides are TGCAGCGCACTGGACAGCTCGCTCGGGAACACTGAAGCTTTCTTT.

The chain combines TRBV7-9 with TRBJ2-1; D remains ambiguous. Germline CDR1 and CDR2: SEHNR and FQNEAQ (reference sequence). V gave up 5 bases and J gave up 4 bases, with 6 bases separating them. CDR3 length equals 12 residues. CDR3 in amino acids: CASSPGYNEQFF. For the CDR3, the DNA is TGTGCCAGCAGCCCCGGGTACAATGAGCAGTTCTTC.

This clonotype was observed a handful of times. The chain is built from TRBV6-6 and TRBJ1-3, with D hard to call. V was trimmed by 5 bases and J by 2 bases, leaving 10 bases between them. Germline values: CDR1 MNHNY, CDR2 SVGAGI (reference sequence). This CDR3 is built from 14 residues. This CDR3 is CASSQRITGNTIYF. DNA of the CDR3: TGTGCCAGCAGTCAACGAATAACTGGAAACACCATATATTTT.

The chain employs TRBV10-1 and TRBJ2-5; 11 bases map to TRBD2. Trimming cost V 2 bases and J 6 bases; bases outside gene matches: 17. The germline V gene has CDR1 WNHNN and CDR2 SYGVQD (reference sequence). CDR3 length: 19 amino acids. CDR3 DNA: TGCGCCAGCAGTGAGAAAGAGACTAGCGGGGTCCGGCCAGGGCAGACCCAGTACTTC. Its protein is CASSEKETSGVRPGQTQYF.

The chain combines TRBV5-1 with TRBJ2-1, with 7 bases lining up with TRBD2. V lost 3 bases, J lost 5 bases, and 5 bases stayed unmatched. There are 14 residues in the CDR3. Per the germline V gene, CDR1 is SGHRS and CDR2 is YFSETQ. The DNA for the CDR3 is TGCGCCAGCAGCTCCAGCGGGGACGACAATGAGCAGTTCTTC. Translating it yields CASSSSGDDNEQFF.

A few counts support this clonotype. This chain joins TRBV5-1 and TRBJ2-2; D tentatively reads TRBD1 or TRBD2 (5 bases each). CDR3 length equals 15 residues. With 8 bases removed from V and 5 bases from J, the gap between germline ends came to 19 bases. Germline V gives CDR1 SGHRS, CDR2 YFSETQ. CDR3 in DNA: TGCGCCAGTAGACCGGGACGAGTCGTTACCGGGGAGCTGTTTTTT. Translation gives CASRPGRVVTGELFF.

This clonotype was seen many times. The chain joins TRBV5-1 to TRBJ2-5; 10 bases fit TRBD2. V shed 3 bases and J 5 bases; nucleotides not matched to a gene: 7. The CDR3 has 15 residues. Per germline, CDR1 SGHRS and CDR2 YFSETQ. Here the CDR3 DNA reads TGCGCCAGCAGCTCCGACCCGGGACTAGCGGAGACCCAGTACTTC. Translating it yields CASSSDPGLAETQYF.

DNA of the CDR3: TGTGCCAGCAGCTTATGGTGGGAGACCCAGTACTTC. Translation gives CASSLWWETQYF. V gene TRBV7-9 combines with J gene TRBJ2-5, with D unresolved. With 2 bases removed from V and 5 bases from J, the gap between germline ends came to 6 bases. The CDR3 sequence is 12 residues long. Germline V gene lookup returns CDR1 SEHNR and CDR2 FQNEAQ (reference sequence).

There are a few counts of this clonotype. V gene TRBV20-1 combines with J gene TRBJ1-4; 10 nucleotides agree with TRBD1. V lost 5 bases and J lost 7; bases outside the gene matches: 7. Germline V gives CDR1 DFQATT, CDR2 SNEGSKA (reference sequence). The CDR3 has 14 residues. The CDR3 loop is CSAGGDRGTEKLFF. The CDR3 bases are TGCAGTGCTGGCGGGGACAGGGGAACTGAAAAACTGTTTTTT.

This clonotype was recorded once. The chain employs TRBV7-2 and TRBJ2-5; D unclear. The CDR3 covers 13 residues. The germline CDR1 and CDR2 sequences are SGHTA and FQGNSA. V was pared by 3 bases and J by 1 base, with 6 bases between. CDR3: CASSLWAQETQYF. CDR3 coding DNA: TGTGCCAGCAGCTTGTGGGCCCAAGAGACCCAGTACTTC.

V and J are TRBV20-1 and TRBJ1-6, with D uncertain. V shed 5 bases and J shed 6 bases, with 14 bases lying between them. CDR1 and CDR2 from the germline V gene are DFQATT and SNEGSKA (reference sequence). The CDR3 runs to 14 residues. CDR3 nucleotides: TGCAGTGCTGTAACCCGGACGGTTAATTCACCCCTCCACTTT. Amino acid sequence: CSAVTRTVNSPLHF.

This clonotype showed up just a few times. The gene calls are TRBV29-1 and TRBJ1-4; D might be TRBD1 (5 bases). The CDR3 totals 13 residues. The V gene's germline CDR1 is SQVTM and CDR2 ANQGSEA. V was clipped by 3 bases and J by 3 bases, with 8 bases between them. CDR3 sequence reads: CSVDAGANEKLFF. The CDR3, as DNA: TGCAGCGTTGATGCGGGGGCTAATGAAAAACTGTTTTTT.

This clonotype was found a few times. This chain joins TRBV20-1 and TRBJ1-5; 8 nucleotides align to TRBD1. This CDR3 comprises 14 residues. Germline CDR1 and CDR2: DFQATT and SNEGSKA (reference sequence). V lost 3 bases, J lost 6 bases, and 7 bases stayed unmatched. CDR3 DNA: TGCAGTGCTAGGCGTCCCGGGACAGGTCAGCCCCAGCATTTT. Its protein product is CSARRPGTGQPQHF.

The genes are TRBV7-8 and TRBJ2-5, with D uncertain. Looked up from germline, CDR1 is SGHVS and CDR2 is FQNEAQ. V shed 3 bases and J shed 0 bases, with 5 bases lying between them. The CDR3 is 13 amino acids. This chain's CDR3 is CASSFSYQETQYF. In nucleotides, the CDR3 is TGTGCCAGCAGCTTTTCGTACCAAGAGACCCAGTACTTC.

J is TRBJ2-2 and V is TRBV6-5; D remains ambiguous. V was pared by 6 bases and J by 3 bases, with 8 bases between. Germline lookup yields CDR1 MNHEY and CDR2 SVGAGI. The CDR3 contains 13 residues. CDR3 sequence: CASRGYYTGELFF. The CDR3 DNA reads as TGTGCCAGCAGGGGGTACTACACCGGGGAGCTGTTTTTT.

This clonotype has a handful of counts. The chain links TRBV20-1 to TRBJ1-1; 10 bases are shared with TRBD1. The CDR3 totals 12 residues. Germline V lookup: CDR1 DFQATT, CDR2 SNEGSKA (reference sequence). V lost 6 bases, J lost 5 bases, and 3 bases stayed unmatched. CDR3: CSADRGPTEAFF. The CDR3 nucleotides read TGCAGTGCCGACAGGGGGCCAACTGAAGCTTTCTTT.

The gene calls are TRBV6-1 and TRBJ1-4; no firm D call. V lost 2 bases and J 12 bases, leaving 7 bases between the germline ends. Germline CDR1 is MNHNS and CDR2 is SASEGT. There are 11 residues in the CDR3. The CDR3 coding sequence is TGTGCCAGCAGTGAAAGGCTGGAACTGTTTTTT. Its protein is CASSERLELFF.

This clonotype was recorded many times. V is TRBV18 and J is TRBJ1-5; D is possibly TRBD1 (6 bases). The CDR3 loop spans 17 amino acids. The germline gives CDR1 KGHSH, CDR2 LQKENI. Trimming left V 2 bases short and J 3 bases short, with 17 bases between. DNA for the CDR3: TGTGCCAGCTCACCAAGGAGACTGACAGGCGACAATCAGCCCCAGCATTTT. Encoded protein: CASSPRRLTGDNQPQHF.

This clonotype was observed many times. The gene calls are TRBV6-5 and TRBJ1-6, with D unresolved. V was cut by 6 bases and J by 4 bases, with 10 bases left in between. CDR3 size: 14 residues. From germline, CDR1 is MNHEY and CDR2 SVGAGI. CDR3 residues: CASSPVLYNSPLHF. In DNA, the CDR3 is TGTGCCAGCAGCCCCGTTTTATATAATTCACCCCTCCACTTT.

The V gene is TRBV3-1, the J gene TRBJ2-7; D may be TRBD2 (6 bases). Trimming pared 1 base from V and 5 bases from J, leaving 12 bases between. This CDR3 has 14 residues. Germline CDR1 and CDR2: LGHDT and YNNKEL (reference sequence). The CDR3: CASSQVASDHEQYF. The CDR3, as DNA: TGTGCCAGCAGCCAAGTGGCTAGCGACCACGAGCAGTACTTC.